The clone carrying this T cell receptor beta chain showed up just a few times. Antigen: not known. This sample was included in a study of CD8 T cells in ankylosing spondylitis. Trimming took off 2 bases at V and 0 bases at J, with 11 bases between the two ends. CDR3 length: 15 residues. Looked up from germline, CDR1 is SGHTA and CDR2 is FQGNSA. TCR beta libraries were made by quantitative 5'-RACE with molecular barcodes. In TCRdb, the 5' RACE reads were re-called with MiXCR into one record per CDR3 protein. The data contain some 840,000 distinct CDR3 sequences, around 11% of them singletons. Study-wide points: According to the report, clones linked to the disease were significantly enriched in matched synovial fluid samples taken from ankylosing spondylitis patients. Earlier authors reported some of these motif variants in reactive arthritis synovial fluid and blood. Disease-linked clones were CD8+ and relatively rare in peripheral blood. Seven to nine highly homologous variants made up a TCR beta motif, and this motif appeared characteristic of ankylosing spondylitis blood.

The source is a male donor with ankylosing spondylitis. The source material was blood, either unsorted or a sorted T cell fraction (not recorded which). The chain combines TRBV7-2 with TRBJ2-7; tentative D call: TRBD2 (7 bases). CDR3 loop: CASSLRGANSYEQYF. CDR3 sequence (DNA): TGTGCCAGCAGCTTACGGGGGGCCAACTCCTACGAGCAGTACTTC.